A selection of T cell receptor beta chains follows, all from one sample in a study of T cells expressing NK-cell markers. Using the 5' RACE reads, TCRdb records one entry per CDR3 protein without DNA. The repertoire shows about 370,000 distinct CDR3 sequences; the top ten hold roughly 10%. The sample consisted of blood T cells: a sorted CD56 or NKG2C T cell subset, CD4+ or CD8+ T cells, or bulk PBMC T cells (not recorded which). All receptors derive from a woman aged 45-65 years in good health. CDR3s include the opening cysteine and the closing phenylalanine or tryptophan. Fields, in order: J gene, V gene, CDR3 protein.

TRBJ1-2 TRBV9 CASSLREGNYGYTF
TRBJ2-1 TRBV7-6 CASSLEGGLAGEINEQFF
TRBJ2-5 TRBV30 CAWSRQGKETQYF
TRBJ1-5 TRBV20-1 CSASGGSGQPQHF
TRBJ2-2 TRBV24-1 CATSDWEFTGELFF
TRBJ1-1 TRBV7-9 CASSLSEFTEAFF
TRBJ2-4 TRBV21-1 CASSNKPILRGGSYF
TRBJ2-3 TRBV4-1 CASSPLSTDTQYF
TRBJ2-2 TRBV9 CASSVTAGGGELFF
TRBJ2-7 TRBV28 CASSPPGSTQYF
TRBJ2-1 TRBV24-1 CATTGLAGENEQFF
TRBJ2-1 TRBV7-9 CASSLASRVYSNEQFF
TRBJ1-1 TRBV4-1 CASSQDLGGLGTEAFF
TRBJ1-1 TRBV29-1 CSVFNRGSTEAFF
TRBJ2-7 TRBV25-1 CASSVGLSYEQYF
TRBJ2-5 TRBV15 CATTILSETQYF
TRBJ2-5 TRBV12-3/TRBV12-4 CASIPGLAGVQETQYF
TRBJ2-5 TRBV11-2 CASDGGETQYF
TRBJ2-1 TRBV5-1 CASSLGLAGGPRYNEQFF
TRBJ1-2 TRBV29-1 CSVSQAQGLNYGYTF
TRBJ2-3 TRBV28 CASSLETPNTQYF
TRBJ2-1 TRBV12-3/TRBV12-4 CASSTGARGAYNEQFF
TRBJ2-1 TRBV5-1 CASSLASGRARVNNEQFF
TRBJ2-1 TRBV30 CAWSVLTRAGGYNEQFF
TRBJ2-3 TRBV5-6 CASSATGIFTDTQYF
TRBJ2-1 TRBV28 CASSAIMGADEQFF
TRBJ2-1 TRBV12-3/TRBV12-4 CASINQRGGNEQFF
TRBJ2-7 TRBV4-1 CASSQAALQRGPNEQYF
TRBJ1-1 TRBV6-1 CASNWGPGMNTEAFF
TRBJ1-5 TRBV4-1 CASSQDGGAVQPQHF
TRBJ2-1 TRBV10-1 CASSETLKDSEQFF
TRBJ2-6 TRBV21-1 CAPSRSGANVLTF
TRBJ1-5 TRBV3-1 CASSPTNVGVRQPQHF
TRBJ1-6 TRBV6-5 CASSYGSRTPLHF
TRBJ2-2 TRBV12-3/TRBV12-4 CASSQSRKTGELFF
TRBJ2-3 TRBV20-1 CSAVAGSSTDTQYF
TRBJ1-1 TRBV20-1 CSTHREMNTEAFF
TRBJ2-2 TRBV4-1 CASRFSGTNTGELFF
TRBJ2-3 TRBV7-2 CASSLGGFLSADTQYF
TRBJ2-1 TRBV3-1 CASSPYGTSSNEQFF
TRBJ2-1 TRBV11-1 CASSLARSLYNEQFF
TRBJ2-1 TRBV12-3/TRBV12-4 CASSLAGEGSEQFF
TRBJ2-7 TRBV24-1 CATKGPGGPQGQYF
TRBJ2-3 TRBV19 CASTFLAGQGDTQYF
TRBJ2-1 TRBV29-1 CSLRGKKSSYNEQFF